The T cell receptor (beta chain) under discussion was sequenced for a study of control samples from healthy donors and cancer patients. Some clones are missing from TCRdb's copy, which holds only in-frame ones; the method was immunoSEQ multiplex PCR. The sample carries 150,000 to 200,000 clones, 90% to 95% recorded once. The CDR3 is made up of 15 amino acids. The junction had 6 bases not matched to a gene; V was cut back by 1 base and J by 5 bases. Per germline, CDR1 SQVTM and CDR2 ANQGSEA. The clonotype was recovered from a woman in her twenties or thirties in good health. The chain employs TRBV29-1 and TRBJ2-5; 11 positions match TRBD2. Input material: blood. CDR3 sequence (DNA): TGCAGCGTTGAAGGGGTAGCGGGAGGGTACGAGACCCAGTACTTC. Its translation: CSVEGVAGGYETQYF.